A selection of T cell receptor beta chains follows, all from one sample in a study of OX40 agonist ivuxolimab in advanced cancers. Data came from immunoSEQ multiplex PCR; TCRdb stores just in-frame clones and leaves some out. The table includes 59,000 or so clones, approximately 79% detected once. The specimen was CD4+ or CD8+ T cells sorted from blood, collected in a trial of the OX40 agonist ivuxolimab. Receptors originate from an adult with an advanced solid tumor such as melanoma, head and neck, liver or kidney cancer. Each CDR3 is given with its conserved first and last residue. A D gene is named only where the DNA matches it firmly. Size tells how often a clone was seen (once, few, many) or the class of an expanded clone, and some rows leave it out.

D gene: TRBD1
J gene: TRBJ2-7
V gene: TRBV2
clone size: NA
CDR3 DNA: TGTGCCAGCGGGGACAGGGAGCGGTCCGTTTTGTACGAGCAGTACTTC
CDR3 protein: CASGDRERSVLYEQYF

D gene: NA
J gene: TRBJ1-3
V gene: TRBV7-2
clone size: NA
CDR3 DNA: TGTGCCAGCAGCTTAGGTACAGGGTGGAACACCATATATTTT
CDR3 protein: CASSLGTGWNTIYF

D gene: NA
J gene: TRBJ2-7
V gene: TRBV5-1
clone size: NA
CDR3 DNA: TGCGCCAGCAGCTTGGTAGCGGACTACGAGCAGTACTTC
CDR3 protein: CASSLVADYEQYF

D gene: NA
J gene: TRBJ2-3
V gene: TRBV6-5
clone size: NA
CDR3 DNA: TGTGCCAGCACCTCGACAGCTAGCACAGATACGCAGTATTTT
CDR3 protein: CASTSTASTDTQYF

D gene: NA
J gene: TRBJ2-3
V gene: TRBV19
clone size: NA
CDR3 DNA: TGTGCCAGTAGTATAGATCTAACCACAGATACGCAGTATTTT
CDR3 protein: CASSIDLTTDTQYF

D gene: TRBD1
J gene: TRBJ1-3
V gene: TRBV7-2
clone size: NA
CDR3 DNA: TGTGCCAGCAGCCCCCTCTTGGACAGGGCCAACACCATATATTTT
CDR3 protein: CASSPLLDRANTIYF

D gene: NA
J gene: TRBJ1-4
V gene: TRBV4-1
clone size: NA
CDR3 DNA: TGTGCCAGCAGCCAAGGGCGGGGTAATGAAAAACTGTTTTTT
CDR3 protein: CASSQGRGNEKLFF

D gene: NA
J gene: TRBJ1-6
V gene: TRBV2
clone size: NA
CDR3 DNA: TGTGCCAGCAGTGACGTGTATAATTCACCCCTCCACTTT
CDR3 protein: CASSDVYNSPLHF

D gene: NA
J gene: TRBJ2-2
V gene: TRBV4-3
clone size: NA
CDR3 DNA: TGCGCCAGCAGCCAAGATCTGGCCAGGCGGAACACCGGGGAGCTGTTTTTT
CDR3 protein: CASSQDLARRNTGELFF

D gene: NA
J gene: TRBJ1-2
V gene: TRBV27
clone size: NA
CDR3 DNA: TGTGCCAGCAGTACAAGTCCCAGGGATGGCTACACCTTC
CDR3 protein: CASSTSPRDGYTF

D gene: NA
J gene: TRBJ1-6
V gene: TRBV7-2
clone size: NA
CDR3 DNA: TGTGCCAGCAGCCAACCCCTACGCTCCTATAATTCACCCCTCCACTTT
CDR3 protein: CASSQPLRSYNSPLHF

D gene: NA
J gene: TRBJ1-1
V gene: TRBV29-1
clone size: once
CDR3 DNA: TGCAGCGTTGAAGGGACAGCCCTTGAAGCTTTCTTT
CDR3 protein: CSVEGTALEAFF

D gene: TRBD2
J gene: TRBJ2-7
V gene: TRBV28
clone size: NA
CDR3 DNA: TGTGCCAGCAGCTCCCCACGTTGGACTAGCAGATCTTACGAGCAGTACTTC
CDR3 protein: CASSSPRWTSRSYEQYF

D gene: TRBD1
J gene: TRBJ1-1
V gene: TRBV29-1
clone size: NA
CDR3 DNA: TGCAGCGTTCAAGGAACCAGGGGGAAACTGGGGAACACTGAAGCTTTCTTT
CDR3 protein: CSVQGTRGKLGNTEAFF

D gene: TRBD1
J gene: TRBJ2-7
V gene: TRBV6-1
clone size: NA
CDR3 DNA: TGTGCCAGCAGTAAAGCACGGACAGGGGGCTACGAGCAGTACTTC
CDR3 protein: CASSKARTGGYEQYF

D gene: TRBD1
J gene: TRBJ1-2
V gene: TRBV28
clone size: NA
CDR3 DNA: TGTGCCAGCAGTTTTGGGGACAGGGAAGCCTATGGCTACACCTTC
CDR3 protein: CASSFGDREAYGYTF

D gene: TRBD1
J gene: TRBJ2-7
V gene: TRBV9
clone size: NA
CDR3 DNA: TGTGCCAGCAGCGTTTTTCCAGGGGGCGACGAGCAGTACTTC
CDR3 protein: CASSVFPGGDEQYF

D gene: NA
J gene: TRBJ2-3
V gene: TRBV5-4
clone size: NA
CDR3 DNA: TGTGCCAGCAGCTTCTCAGCAACCCGGGACGGCACAGATACGCAGTATTTT
CDR3 protein: CASSFSATRDGTDTQYF

D gene: NA
J gene: TRBJ2-4
V gene: TRBV7-2
clone size: NA
CDR3 DNA: TGTGCCAGCAGCTTTGGACCAGTAAACATTCAGTACTTC
CDR3 protein: CASSFGPVNIQYF

D gene: TRBD1
J gene: TRBJ1-5
V gene: TRBV5-8
clone size: few
CDR3 DNA: TGTGCCAGCAGCTTTCTCGTTTGGACAGGTCGGAGCAATCAGCCCCAGCATTTT
CDR3 protein: CASSFLVWTGRSNQPQHF

D gene: NA
J gene: TRBJ2-6
V gene: TRBV18
clone size: few
CDR3 DNA: TGTGCCAGCTCACCACCGAACTCTGGGGCCAACGTCCTGACTTTC
CDR3 protein: CASSPPNSGANVLTF

D gene: NA
J gene: TRBJ2-2
V gene: TRBV18
clone size: NA
CDR3 DNA: TGTGCCAGCTCACCCCTTGGCACGAACACCGGGGAGCTGTTTTTT
CDR3 protein: CASSPLGTNTGELFF

D gene: NA
J gene: TRBJ2-7
V gene: TRBV7-9
clone size: NA
CDR3 DNA: TGTGCCAGCGCCTATGTGGGGAGCTCCTACGAGCAGTACTTC
CDR3 protein: CASAYVGSSYEQYF

D gene: TRBD1
J gene: TRBJ2-7
V gene: TRBV28
clone size: NA
CDR3 DNA: TGTGCCAGCTTGTCAACAGGGGGGAGCTCCTACGAGCAGTACTTC
CDR3 protein: CASLSTGGSSYEQYF

D gene: NA
J gene: TRBJ2-7
V gene: TRBV6-1
clone size: NA
CDR3 DNA: TGTGCCAGCAGTGAGCAGGGTCTGGCCTACGAGCAGTACTTC
CDR3 protein: CASSEQGLAYEQYF

D gene: NA
J gene: TRBJ2-7
V gene: TRBV21-1
clone size: NA
CDR3 DNA: TGTGCCAGCAGCCTCGTACTAGGGCACTCCTACGAGCAGTACTTC
CDR3 protein: CASSLVLGHSYEQYF